This passage covers 13 T cell receptor beta chains from one sample sequenced in a study of shared clonotypes between healthy human individuals (dated by TCRdb to about 2020). The receptor library was made with the immunoSEQ multiplex PCR assay. Drawn from immuneACCESS, this table holds only the in-frame rearrangements with V and J called that TCRdb kept. Clones are partly lost; checked studies trace under half to an unresolved V gene and leave the rest unexplained. The sample table contains a few million clones; only one count was recorded for approximately 96% of them. Approximately 0.13% of the sample rests with the top ten. Material: naive CD4+ T cells sorted from blood. This sample's cell subset or site label indicates: CD45RA+ positively selected. The receptors here all came from a man between 18 and 29 years old in good health.

The chain uses TRBV2 and TRBJ2-5, with no clear D. The germline CDR1 and CDR2 sequences are SNHLY and FYNNEI. Trimming pared 8 bases from V and 4 bases from J, leaving 20 bases between. The CDR3 has 15 amino acids. The CDR3 protein is CASFPETVNRETQYF. CDR3 in DNA: TGTGCCAGCTTCCCAGAGACGGTAAATCGAGAGACCCAGTACTTC.

CDR3 nucleotide sequence: TGTGCCAGCAGTGAGCGGGGACTCAATAAGGGGAAGTATTTT. Translating gives CASSERGLNKGKYF. The gene calls are TRBV2 and TRBJ2-3; possibly TRBD2 for D (6 bases). Trimming removed 3 bases from V and 13 bases from J, with 20 bases in between. Germline V gene lookup returns CDR1 SNHLY and CDR2 FYNNEI. There are 14 residues in the CDR3.

The chain has TRBV11-2 and TRBJ2-3; D is uncertain. Germline V gene data show CDR1 as SGHAT and CDR2 as FQNNGV. The CDR3 is 17 residues long. Trimming removed 4 bases from V and 0 bases from J, with 17 bases in between. Here the CDR3 reads CASSSLLSLGSTDTQYF. CDR3 nucleotide sequence: TGTGCCAGCAGCTCCTTACTTTCCCTAGGAAGCACAGATACGCAGTATTTT. The entire variable domain, with the rest obtained from reference TRBV11-2 and TRBJ2-3, is as follows: EAGVAQSPRYKIIEKRQSVAFWCNPISGHATLYWYQQILGQGPKLLIQFQNNGVVDDSQLPKDRFSAERLKGVDSTLKIQPAKLEDSAVYLCASSSLLSLGSTDTQYFGPGTRLTVL.

As for this clone: The sample carries other DNA sequences with the same CDR3. The chain has TRBV5-4 and TRBJ2-5; 13 nucleotides align to TRBD2. This CDR3 comprises 15 residues. The trim removed 4 bases at V and 2 bases at J, leaving 2 bases unmatched. Germline loops: CDR1 SGHNT, CDR2 YYREEE (reference sequence). The CDR3: CASSRTSGSQETQYF. The CDR3 DNA sequence: TGTGCCAGCAGCCGGACTAGCGGGAGTCAAGAGACCCAGTACTTC.

V usage is TRBV18 and J usage is TRBJ1-1; unclear D gene. With 0 bases removed from V and 5 bases from J, the gap between germline ends came to 7 bases. CDR3 length: 13 amino acids. Germline CDR1 and CDR2: KGHSH and LQKENI. The CDR3 DNA follows: TGTGCCAGCTCACCACCGAGTGGGACTGAAGCTTTCTTT. This sequence encodes CASSPPSGTEAFF.

This clone has a single count. The chain has TRBV7-3 and TRBJ2-6; D is ambiguous. V was pared by 3 bases and J by 3 bases, with 9 bases between. This CDR3 contains 15 residues. Germline assignment: CDR1 SGHTA and CDR2 FQGTGA. DNA of the CDR3: TGTGCCAGCAGCTTGGAAGGGTATGGGGCCAACGTCCTGACTTTC. Translation gives CASSLEGYGANVLTF. The variable domain in full, with the rest retrieved from reference TRBV7-3 and TRBJ2-6, is GAGVSQTPSNKVTEKGKYVELRCDPISGHTALYWYRQSLGQGPEFLIYFQGTGAADDSGLPNDRFFAVRPEGSVSTLKIQRTERGDSAVYLCASSLEGYGANVLTFGAGSRLTVL.

The J gene is TRBJ1-6, the V gene TRBV6-1, with 8 bases that match TRBD1. CDR1 is MNHNS and CDR2 is SASEGT in the germline V gene. The ends lost 4 bases at V and 9 bases at J; junction bases unmatched: 5. The CDR3 covers 14 residues. Here the CDR3 DNA reads TGTGCCAGCAGTGGAGGACAGGGAGCTTCACCCCTCCACTTT. Its protein is CASSGGQGASPLHF.

Concerning this clone: This sample also contains other DNA sequences that code for the same CDR3. The J gene is TRBJ2-7, the V gene TRBV18; the D gene is possibly TRBD1 (5 bases). V was trimmed by 3 bases and J by 2 bases, leaving 5 bases between them. Germline V gene data show CDR1 as KGHSH and CDR2 as LQKENI. CDR3 length: 12 residues. The CDR3: CASSPTAYEQYF. The DNA of the CDR3 is TGTGCCAGCTCACCGACAGCCTACGAGCAGTACTTC.

On this clone: Additional DNA sequences in this sample encode the identical CDR3. This sequence joins TRBV10-3 and TRBJ2-1, with D uncertain. Trimming took off 2 bases at V and 6 bases at J, with 2 bases between the two ends. CDR1 and CDR2 from the germline V gene are ENHRY and SYGVKD. The CDR3 consists of 11 residues. The CDR3 sequence is CAISEGNEQFF. The DNA of the CDR3 is TGTGCCATCAGTGAGGGCAATGAGCAGTTCTTC.

The rearrangement links TRBV6-6 to TRBJ2-6; the D gene is possibly TRBD2 (5 bases). The CDR3 is made up of 14 amino acids. Germline V lookup: CDR1 MNHNY, CDR2 SVGAGI (reference sequence). The ends were cut back, 6 bases at V and 6 bases at J, with 12 bases in the middle. CDR3 sequence (DNA): TGTGCCAGCAGCGGGAATTTGATGGCCAACGTCCTGACTTTC. This encodes CASSGNLMANVLTF.

This clone was seen a single time. The chain uses TRBV7-6 and TRBJ2-7; 11 nucleotides line up with TRBD2. The CDR3 runs to 15 residues. Germline V gene sequence: CDR1 SGHVS, CDR2 FNYEAQ. The V and J ends lost 5 bases and 1 base, in that order; junction bases with no gene match: 4. The DNA of the CDR3 is TGTGCCAGCAGCCCCGGGACTAGCGGTTCCTACGAGCAGTACTTC. Translating it yields CASSPGTSGSYEQYF.

The chain combines TRBV18 with TRBJ2-5; TRBD2 matches at 10 bases. V trimming: 5 bases; J trimming: 5 bases; junction bases outside the gene matches: 8. Germline V gene sequence: CDR1 KGHSH, CDR2 LQKENI. The CDR3 has 15 residues. This chain's CDR3 is CASSTAGGPWETQYF. CDR3 in DNA: TGTGCCAGCTCAACAGCGGGAGGGCCGTGGGAGACCCAGTACTTC.

The V call is TRBV30, the J call TRBJ1-6; no clear D. Germline V gives CDR1 GTSNPN, CDR2 SVGIG (reference sequence). The V end lost 0 bases, the J end lost 7 bases, and 13 bases lay between the germline ends. The CDR3 extends over 15 amino acids. CDR3 amino acids: CAWSVRSSGNSPLHF. The CDR3 DNA is TGTGCCTGGAGTGTACGGTCTTCTGGGAATTCACCCCTCCACTTT.